Below are 21 T cell receptor beta chains sequenced from a single sample in a study of cytotoxic CD8 clonotypes in ibrutinib-treated CLL. Method: immunoSEQ multiplex PCR; TCRdb's copy keeps in-frame clones and lacks some. The sample holds approximately 300,000 clones, more than 65% seen once. Sequenced here: PBMCs, sampled before ibrutinib treatment. The receptor set was obtained from a human donor with chronic lymphocytic leukemia.

The chain carries TRBV15 and TRBJ1-5; D unclear. Trimming left V 0 bases short and J 4 bases short, with 10 bases between. The CDR3 totals 15 residues. Germline lookup yields CDR1 LNHNV and CDR2 YYDKDF (reference sequence). The CDR3, as DNA: TGTGCCACCAGCAGAGATCGTGGGCGTAATCAGCCCCAGCATTTT. Encoded protein: CATSRDRGRNQPQHF.

The gene calls are TRBV12-5 and TRBJ2-7; 9 bases fit TRBD1. The CDR3 sequence is 14 residues long. Germline trimming cut 9 bases from V and 3 bases from J; bases unmatched to any gene: 9. Germline lookup yields CDR1 LGHNT and CDR2 FRNRAP. The CDR3 loop is CASVGQGPLYEQYF. The CDR3 DNA reads TGTGCTAGCGTCGGACAGGGGCCTCTCTACGAGCAGTACTTC.

In its sample, this clone was seen a few times. The genes are TRBV4-1 and TRBJ2-1; D may be TRBD2 (6 bases). Per the germline V gene, CDR1 is MGHRA and CDR2 is YSYEKL. V was clipped by 4 bases and J by 0 bases, with 10 bases between them. The CDR3 runs 15 residues. The CDR3 nucleotides are TGCGCCAGCAGCCGGTTGCGGGGCTCCTACAATGAGCAGTTCTTC. Its protein product is CASSRLRGSYNEQFF.

The chain recombines TRBV30 with TRBJ1-1, with 7 bases that match TRBD1. CDR1 is GTSNPN and CDR2 is SVGIG in the germline V gene (reference sequence). V lost 1 base and J lost 11; bases outside the gene matches: 7. The CDR3 extends over 12 amino acids. CDR3 sequence reads: CAWSGRGLSAFF. Here the CDR3 DNA reads TGTGCCTGGAGTGGCAGGGGGTTAAGCGCTTTCTTT.

This clone was seen only a few times. The V gene is TRBV6-1, the J gene TRBJ2-7, with D possibly being TRBD1 or TRBD2 (5 bases each). Germline V gene data show CDR1 as MNHNS and CDR2 as SASEGT. The CDR3 is 16 amino acids. V was pared by 2 bases and J by 2 bases, with 16 bases between. The DNA of the CDR3 is TGTGCCAGCAGTGAACGTTACGGGACGGATACCTACGAGCAGTACTTC. Its protein product is CASSERYGTDTYEQYF.

This chain connects TRBV2 to TRBJ2-7, with a possible D match to TRBD1 (8 bases). Trimming left V 9 bases short and J 6 bases short, with 18 bases between. The germline CDR1 and CDR2 sequences are SNHLY and FYNNEI. The CDR3 consists of 13 residues. Written as DNA, the CDR3 is TGTGCCAGGCTCGGGGAGGGGACAGGCGAGCAGTACTTC. Its translation: CARLGEGTGEQYF.

The V call is TRBV4-1, the J call TRBJ2-4, with TRBD2 as a possible D gene (5 bases). Trimming shortened V by 0 bases and J by 0 bases, and 15 bases separated the two germline ends. CDR3 length equals 18 residues. Looked up from germline, CDR1 is MGHRA and CDR2 is YSYEKL. For the CDR3, the DNA is TGCGCCAGCAGCCAAGAATCTACGGGGTTTATAGCCAAAAACATTCAGTACTTC. This gives the protein CASSQESTGFIAKNIQYF.

V and J are TRBV5-1 and TRBJ2-5; D ambiguous. Per germline, CDR1 SGHRS and CDR2 YFSETQ. V dropped 3 bases and J dropped 5 bases, with 8 bases sitting between them. This CDR3 has 12 amino acids. In DNA, the CDR3 is TGCGCCAGCAGCTATTATCGTGAGACCCAGTACTTC. It translates to CASSYYRETQYF.

In its sample, this clone was seen once. CDR3 nucleotide sequence: TGCAGTGTCTCCTCTGGACAGTATAAAGAGACCCAGTACTTC. This encodes CSVSSGQYKETQYF. This chain uses TRBV29-1 with TRBJ2-5, with a possible D match to TRBD1 (6 bases). Looked up from germline, CDR1 is SQVTM and CDR2 is ANQGSEA. CDR3 length: 14 amino acids. Based on the CDR3 plus reference TRBV29-1 and TRBJ2-5, the full variable domain is SAVISQKPSRDICQRGTSLTIQCQVDSQVTMMFWYRQQPGQSLTLIATANQGSEATYESGFVIDKFPISRPNLTFSTLTVSNMSPEDSSIYLCSVSSGQYKETQYFGPGTRLLVL.

As for this clone: Other DNA sequences from this sample encode an identical CDR3 as well. The genes are TRBV15 and TRBJ2-7; D is ambiguous. The CDR3 consists of 14 residues. V lost 1 base and J lost 0, with 7 bases in between. The germline V gene encodes CDR1 LNHNV and CDR2 YYDKDF (reference sequence). The CDR3 protein is CATSRGGSSYEQYF. As DNA, the CDR3 is TGTGCCACCAGCAGAGGAGGCTCCTCCTACGAGCAGTACTTC.

This chain uses TRBV28 with TRBJ2-5; TRBD2 aligns across 16 bases. The CDR3 is made up of 18 amino acids. Germline assignment: CDR1 MDHEN and CDR2 SYDVKM. V lost 4 bases to trimming and J lost 5 bases; unmatched junction nucleotides: 10. In DNA, the CDR3 is TGTGCCAGCAGTTCGGGACTAGCGGGAGGGCCGAGTATGGAGACCCAGTACTTC. Translated: CASSSGLAGGPSMETQYF.

V is TRBV9 and J is TRBJ2-1; 12 bases agree with TRBD2. The length of the CDR3 is 19 residues. V lost 4 bases, J lost 7 bases, and 18 bases stayed unmatched. Germline CDR1 and CDR2: SGDLS and YYNGEE. CDR3 nucleotides: TGTGCCAGCAGCTCCGGCCCTCTAGCGGGAGGGCCTCTTGGAAATGAGCAGTTCTTC. Translated, it gives CASSSGPLAGGPLGNEQFF.

The CDR3 bases are TGTGCCAGCAGCTTAAGCCCCGCACCGTCAACTAACTATGGCTACACCTTC. This codes for CASSLSPAPSTNYGYTF. The J gene is TRBJ1-2, the V gene TRBV11-2; no clear D. Germline loops: CDR1 SGHAT, CDR2 FQNNGV. V was pared by 2 bases and J by 0 bases, with 16 bases between. CDR3 length: 17 amino acids.

CDR3 DNA sequence: TGTGCCAGCAGCTTAAGCCCACGGAGGGGCACAGATACGCAGTATTTT. Residues: CASSLSPRRGTDTQYF. The gene calls are TRBV11-1 and TRBJ2-3; weak D call: TRBD2 (6 bases). Germline V gene data show CDR1 as SGHAT and CDR2 as FQDESV (reference sequence). V was clipped by 2 bases and J by 1 base, with 13 bases between them. CDR3 size: 16 residues.

The J gene is TRBJ1-5, the V gene TRBV5-6, with D maybe TRBD1 (5 bases). CDR1 is SGHDT and CDR2 is YYEEEE in the germline V gene. With 3 bases removed from V and 0 bases from J, the gap between germline ends came to 13 bases. This CDR3 is 16 amino acids long. The CDR3 DNA follows: TGTGCCAGCAGCTCCTGGGGGGGATATAGCAATCAGCCCCAGCATTTT. It yields the protein CASSSWGGYSNQPQHF. Using reference TRBV5-6 and TRBJ1-5 for the parts outside the CDR3, the full variable domain is DAGVTQSPTHLIKTRGQQVTLRCSPKSGHDTVSWYQQALGQGPQFIFQYYEEEERQRGNFPDRFSGHQFPNYSSELNVNALLLGDSALYLCASSSWGGYSNQPQHFGDGTRLSIL.

This sequence joins TRBV6-5 and TRBJ1-3, with no clear D. V dropped 6 bases and J dropped 0 bases, with 12 bases sitting between them. This CDR3 has 15 residues. Germline values: CDR1 MNHEY, CDR2 SVGAGI. The CDR3 nucleotides read TGTGCCAGCAGAACTGACGGATTCTCTGGAAACACCATATATTTT. Its translation: CASRTDGFSGNTIYF.

The gene calls are TRBV7-3 and TRBJ2-3, with 12 bases aligning to TRBD2. The CDR3 loop spans 18 amino acids. The germline gives CDR1 SGHTA, CDR2 FQGTGA. V shed 5 bases, J shed 3 bases, and the junction held 12 bases outside the gene matches. In nucleotides, the CDR3 is TGTGCCAGCAGCCCGCGACTAGCGGGAGTGGTCGGTACAGATACGCAGTATTTT. This translates into CASSPRLAGVVGTDTQYF.

This clone occurred a few times. This chain joins TRBV19 and TRBJ2-1, with 12 bases fitting TRBD2. V gave up 5 bases and J gave up 4 bases; unmatched junction bases: 3. CDR3 length equals 15 residues. Germline V gene sequence: CDR1 LNHDA, CDR2 SQIVND (reference sequence). The CDR3 protein is CASSASGREYNEQFF. The CDR3 DNA sequence: TGTGCCAGTAGTGCTAGCGGGAGGGAGTACAATGAGCAGTTCTTC.

This chain joins TRBV29-1 and TRBJ2-1; D might be TRBD1 (5 bases). V shed 7 bases and J shed 10 bases, with 14 bases lying between them. CDR1 and CDR2 (germline): SQVTM, ANQGSEA. The CDR3 consists of 11 residues. CDR3 coding DNA: TGCAGCGCTTCGACAGCCCGGGAGCAGTTCTTC. This translates into CSASTAREQFF.

This clone was seen a handful of times. The rearrangement uses TRBV15 and TRBJ2-7; the D is unclear. The CDR3 loop spans 16 amino acids. Looked up from germline, CDR1 is LNHNV and CDR2 is YYDKDF (reference sequence). V lost 3 bases and J lost 2, with 17 bases in between. The CDR3 sequence: CATSSFMGQIAYEQYF. The CDR3 region has the DNA TGTGCCACCAGCAGCTTCATGGGCCAAATCGCCTACGAGCAGTACTTC.

The gene calls are TRBV18 and TRBJ2-3, with D possibly TRBD1 on 5 matching bases. The CDR3 has 14 amino acids. The germline V gene has CDR1 KGHSH and CDR2 LQKENI. Trimming left V 4 bases short and J 2 bases short, with 10 bases between. CDR3 sequence: CASSRQQDTDTQYF. The CDR3 coding sequence is TGTGCCAGCTCACGACAACAGGACACAGATACGCAGTATTTT.